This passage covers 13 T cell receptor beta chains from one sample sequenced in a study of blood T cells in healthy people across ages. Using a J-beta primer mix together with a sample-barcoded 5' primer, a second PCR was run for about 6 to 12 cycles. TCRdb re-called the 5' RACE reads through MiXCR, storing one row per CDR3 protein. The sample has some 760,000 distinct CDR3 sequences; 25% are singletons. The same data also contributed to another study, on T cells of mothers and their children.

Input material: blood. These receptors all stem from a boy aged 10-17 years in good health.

The chain's CDR3 is CAWSYDHFYEQFF. The CDR3 DNA sequence: TGTGCCTGGAGTTACGACCACTTCTATGAGCAGTTCTTC. V is TRBV30 and J is TRBJ2-5, with D hard to call. The J call is uncertain, as TRBJ2-1 better fits the DNA end. Germline V CDR1 and CDR2: GTSNPN, SVGIG (reference sequence). CDR3 size: 13 residues.

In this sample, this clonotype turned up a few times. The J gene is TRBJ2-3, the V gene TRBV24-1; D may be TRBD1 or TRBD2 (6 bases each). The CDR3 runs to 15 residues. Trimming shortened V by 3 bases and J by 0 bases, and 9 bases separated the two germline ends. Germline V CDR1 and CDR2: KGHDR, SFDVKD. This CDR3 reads CATSDGGLSTDTQYF. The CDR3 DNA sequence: TGTGCCACCAGTGATGGGGGGCTCAGCACAGATACGCAGTATTTT.

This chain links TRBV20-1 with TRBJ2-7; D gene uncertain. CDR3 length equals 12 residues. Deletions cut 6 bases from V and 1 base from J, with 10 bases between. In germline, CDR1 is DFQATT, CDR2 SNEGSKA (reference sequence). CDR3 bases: TGCAGTGCCGACGATTATTCCTACGAGCAGTACTTC. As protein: CSADDYSYEQYF.

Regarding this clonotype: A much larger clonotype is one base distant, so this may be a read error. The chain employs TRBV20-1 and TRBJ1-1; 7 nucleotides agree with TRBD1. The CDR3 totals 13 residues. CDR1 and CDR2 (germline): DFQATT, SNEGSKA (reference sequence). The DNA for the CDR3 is TGCAGTGCCGCCGGGACAGCGAACACTGGAGCTTTCTTT. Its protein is CSAAGTANTGAFF.

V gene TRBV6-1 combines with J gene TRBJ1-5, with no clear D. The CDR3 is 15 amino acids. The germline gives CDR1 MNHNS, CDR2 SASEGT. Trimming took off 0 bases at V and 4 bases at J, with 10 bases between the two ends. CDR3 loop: CASSEALTVNQPQHF. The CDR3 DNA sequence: TGTGCCAGCAGTGAAGCGCTGACCGTAAATCAGCCCCAGCATTTT.

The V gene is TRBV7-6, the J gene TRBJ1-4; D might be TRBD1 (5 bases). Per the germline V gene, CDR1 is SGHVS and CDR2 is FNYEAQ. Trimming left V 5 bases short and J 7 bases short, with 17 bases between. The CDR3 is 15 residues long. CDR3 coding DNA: TGTGCCAGCAGCAAGAGGGGTTTGAGTGGTGAAAAACTGTTTTTT. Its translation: CASSKRGLSGEKLFF.

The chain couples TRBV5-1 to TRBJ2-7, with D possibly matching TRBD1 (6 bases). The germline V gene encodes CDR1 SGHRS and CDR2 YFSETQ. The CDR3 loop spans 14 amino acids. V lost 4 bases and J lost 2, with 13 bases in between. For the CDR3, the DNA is TGCGCCAGCAGCCCCGGACAGCTAACCTACGAGCAGTACTTC. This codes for CASSPGQLTYEQYF.

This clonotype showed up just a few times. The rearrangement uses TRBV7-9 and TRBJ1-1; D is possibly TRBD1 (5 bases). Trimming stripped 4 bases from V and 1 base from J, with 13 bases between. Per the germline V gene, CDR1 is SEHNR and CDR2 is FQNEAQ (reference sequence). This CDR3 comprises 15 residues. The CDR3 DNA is TGTGCCAGCAGCTCGGCAGGGCCAGAGAACACTGAAGCTTTCTTT. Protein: CASSSAGPENTEAFF.

The CDR3 region has the DNA TGCAGTGCTAGAGATGGTTTCCCGGGAGGGGGGACCCAGTACTTC. Translating it yields CSARDGFPGGGTQYF. J is TRBJ2-5 and V is TRBV20-1, with 8 bases that match TRBD2. The length of the CDR3 is 15 residues. Germline assignment: CDR1 DFQATT and CDR2 SNEGSKA (reference sequence). V lost 0 bases to trimming and J lost 7 bases; unmatched junction nucleotides: 10.

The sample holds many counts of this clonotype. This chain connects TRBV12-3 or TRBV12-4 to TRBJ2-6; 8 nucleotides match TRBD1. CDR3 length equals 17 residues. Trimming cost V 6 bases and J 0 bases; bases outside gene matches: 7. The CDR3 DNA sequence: TGTGCCAGCAGCCCCGGACAGGGAGTCTCTGGGGCCAACGTCCTGACTTTC. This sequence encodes CASSPGQGVSGANVLTF.

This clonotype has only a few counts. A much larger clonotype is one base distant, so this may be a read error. The CDR3 is CSVYRGPGANVLTF. The CDR3 region has the DNA TGCAGCGTTTACAGGGGACCCGGGGCCAACGTCCTGACTTTC. This chain links TRBV29-1 with TRBJ2-6, with TRBD1 identical over 7 bases. After removal of 5 bases from V and 4 bases from J, the junction contained 5 bases not matched to a gene. Germline CDR1 is SQVTM and CDR2 is ANQGSEA. CDR3 size: 14 residues.

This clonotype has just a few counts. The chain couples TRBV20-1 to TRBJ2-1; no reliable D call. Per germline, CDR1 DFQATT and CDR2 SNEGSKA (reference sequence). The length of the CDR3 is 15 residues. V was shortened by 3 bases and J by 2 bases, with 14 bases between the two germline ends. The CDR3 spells CSASHPQITYNEQFF. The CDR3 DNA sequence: TGCAGTGCTAGTCACCCACAGATTACCTACAATGAGCAGTTCTTC.

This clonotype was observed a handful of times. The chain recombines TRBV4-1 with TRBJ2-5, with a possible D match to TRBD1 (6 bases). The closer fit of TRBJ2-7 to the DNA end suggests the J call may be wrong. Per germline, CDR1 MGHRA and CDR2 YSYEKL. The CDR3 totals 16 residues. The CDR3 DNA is TGCGCCAGCAGCCAAGATATATCAGGGGAGTCCTACGAGCAGTACTTC. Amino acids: CASSQDISGESYEQYF.